This T cell receptor beta chain is drawn from a study of CD8 T cells in ankylosing spondylitis. Study observations and caveats: Reports say disease-linked clones showed up significantly more in matched ankylosing spondylitis synovial fluid. Ankylosing spondylitis blood appeared to carry a characteristic TCR beta motif of 7 or 8 highly homologous variants. Previously reported in reactive arthritis synovial fluid and blood were some of the motif variants.

Points on this clonotype: Its antigen is unidentified.

CDR3 size: 14 residues. V shed 6 bases and J shed 2 bases, with 8 bases lying between them. Construction of TCR beta libraries was performed using quantitative 5'-RACE with molecular barcodes. MiXCR, run by TCRdb on the 5' RACE reads, gives a single entry per CDR3 protein. Found here are 100,000 to 150,000 distinct CDR3 sequences, about a tenth of them singletons; the top ten hold 2.5% to 4%. This chain connects TRBV12-3 or TRBV12-4 to TRBJ2-6; D may be TRBD2 (6 bases). This receptor was identified in a male donor with ankylosing spondylitis or in good health (not recorded which). Sequenced input: blood, either unsorted or a sorted T cell fraction (not recorded which). The CDR3 here is CASRTGAGANVLTF. DNA for the CDR3: TGTGCCAGCAGGACGGGGGCTGGGGCCAACGTCCTGACTTTC.